This TCR beta chain emerged from a study of regulatory T cells in long-lasting Graves disease. Points on this clonotype: Its antigen is as yet unknown.

Combining iRepertoire HTBI primers with Arm-PCR of CDR3 regions, the authors built TCR beta libraries. TCRdb used MiXCR to reprocess the multiplex PCR reads, holding one entry per CDR3 protein. The data hold around 450,000 distinct CDR3 sequences, with approximately 15% observed a single time. Time point given: newly diagnosed GD, antithyroid drugs for less than 3 months. PBMC-extracted RNA yielded the TCR library. Germline lookup yields CDR1 DFQATT and CDR2 SNEGSKA (reference sequence). This CDR3 contains 15 residues. The germline V and J ends were trimmed by 0 bases and 0 bases, with 6 bases remaining between them. Study conclusions and caveats: A limited number of samples was an acknowledged limitation. Less diverse TCR repertoires were seen in persistent Graves' patients than in newly diagnosed ones.

This same sample was also part of a study on T cells in Graves' hyperthyroidism and ophthalmopathy. From that report: A 13 V-J model separated ophthalmopathy from stable hyperthyroidism.

Sequencing used peripheral blood mononuclear cells (PBMCs), obtained at new diagnosis, from a patient treated with antithyroid drugs. The V call is TRBV20-1, the J call TRBJ1-6, with D hard to call. This receptor was identified in a woman between 25 and 40 years old with Graves disease. CDR3 nucleotides: TGCAGTGCTAGAGATGCGAGCTCCTATAATTCACCCCTCCACTTT. Its protein is CSARDASSYNSPLHF.